A single sample gave rise to the 24 T cell receptor beta chains below, sequenced in a study of blood T cell repertoires in COVID-19. Using immunoSEQ multiplex PCR, the repertoire was profiled, and TCRdb retains in-frame clones only, with some absent. The data show under 130,000 clones, roughly 90% seen once. The sequencing input was peripheral blood. These receptors were obtained from a woman between 55 and 75 years old with acute or convalescent COVID-19.

This rearrangement joins TRBV2 to TRBJ2-3, with TRBD1 identical over 8 bases. With 6 bases clipped from V and 2 bases from J, the junction kept 16 bases outside the gene matches. This CDR3 has 18 amino acids. Germline V gives CDR1 SNHLY, CDR2 FYNNEI. In DNA form, the CDR3 reads TGTGCCAGCAGCCCAACAGTGGACAGGGTCTTTAACACAGATACGCAGTATTTT. It yields the protein CASSPTVDRVFNTDTQYF.

This clone was detected only once. The rearrangement links TRBV5-4 to TRBJ2-1; D may be TRBD2 (5 bases). The germline V and J ends were trimmed by 4 bases and 4 bases, with 9 bases remaining between them. CDR1 is SGHNT and CDR2 is YYREEE in the germline V gene (reference sequence). The length of the CDR3 is 13 residues. The CDR3 DNA sequence: TGTGCCAGCAGCACGGACTCGTACAATGAGCAGTTCTTC. Amino acid sequence: CASSTDSYNEQFF.

This clone was detected a few times. This chain links TRBV10-3 with TRBJ1-3, with a tentative D call TRBD1 (5 bases). Germline CDR1 reads ENHRY; CDR2 reads SYGVKD. The CDR3 totals 14 residues. V was trimmed by 2 bases and J by 2 bases, leaving 7 bases between them. DNA for the CDR3: TGTGCCATCAGTGAGGCGGGGCCTGGAAACACCATATATTTT. Its translation: CAISEAGPGNTIYF.

The chain employs TRBV21-1 and TRBJ2-3; the table's D call of TRBD2 was not tested on the DNA. TRBV21-1 is designated a pseudogene. This CDR3 contains 17 residues. CDR3 nucleotides: TGTGCCAGCGGGTTGAGAGGGACTAGCGGGAGGGCAGATACGCAGTATTTT. Translated: CASGLRGTSGRADTQYF.

CDR3 coding DNA: TGTGCCAGCAGTGCAGGACAGTCGGGCACTGAAGCTTTCTTT. It codes for CASSAGQSGTEAFF. The chain combines TRBV25-1 with TRBJ1-1; a weak D match, TRBD1 (6 bases). The CDR3 loop spans 14 amino acids. CDR1 MGHDK and CDR2 SYGVNS come from the germline V gene. V was trimmed by 4 bases and J by 4 bases, leaving 13 bases between them.

Here the CDR3 reads CASSQSTSAYYEQYF. Written as DNA, the CDR3 is TGTGCCAGCAGCCAATCGACTAGCGCTTACTACGAGCAGTACTTC. This chain links TRBV3-1 (or the pseudogene TRBV3-2) with TRBJ2-7, with 8 bases lining up with TRBD2. CDR1 and CDR2 from the germline V gene are LGHDT and YNNKEL (reference sequence). CDR3 size: 15 residues. Unmatched junction bases numbered 6, after V lost 2 bases and J lost 3 bases.

The chain uses TRBV4-1 and TRBJ2-1; 8 nucleotides agree with TRBD2. Germline-derived CDR1 and CDR2 are MGHRA and YSYEKL. V trimming: 0 bases; J trimming: 4 bases; junction bases outside the gene matches: 14. This CDR3 is 19 amino acids long. The CDR3 here is CASSQDRGVAGKGYNEQFF. Written as DNA, the CDR3 is TGCGCCAGCAGCCAAGATAGGGGGGTAGCGGGGAAGGGGTACAATGAGCAGTTCTTC.

The chain links TRBV9 to TRBJ1-2; a possible D gene is TRBD1 (6 bases). The CDR3 length is 15 residues. V was clipped by 0 bases and J by 0 bases, with 9 bases between them. Germline CDR1 and CDR2: SGDLS and YYNGEE. The CDR3 region is CASSVGAGANYGYTF. The CDR3 bases are TGTGCCAGCAGCGTAGGGGCAGGGGCTAACTATGGCTACACCTTC.

This chain joins TRBV9 and TRBJ2-7; 8 bases line up with TRBD2. The CDR3 spans 15 residues. The V and J ends lost 0 bases and 7 bases, in that order; junction bases with no gene match: 9. Per germline, CDR1 SGDLS and CDR2 YYNGEE. This CDR3 reads CASSVGPVTSEEQYF. The DNA of the CDR3 is TGTGCCAGCAGCGTAGGCCCCGTGACTAGCGAAGAGCAGTACTTC.

This chain connects TRBV5-1 to TRBJ2-3; perhaps TRBD1 as D (6 bases). The CDR3 has 15 residues. V shed 2 bases and J shed 6 bases, with 16 bases lying between them. CDR1 and CDR2 (germline): SGHRS, YFSETQ. CDR3 amino acids: CASSFPQGSLDTQYF. The DNA of the CDR3 is TGCGCCAGCAGCTTTCCCCAGGGGAGCTTGGATACGCAGTATTTT.

Comments on this clone: A read error may produce the germline difference seen at one junction end. The chain uses TRBV7-3 and TRBJ2-3; 14 bases align to TRBD2. The CDR3 is 17 residues long. CDR1 SGHTA and CDR2 FQGTGA come from the germline V gene. The CDR3 bases are TGTGCCAGCAGCATAACCGGGACTAGCGGGAGTCCAGATACGCAGTATTTT. It is translated as CASSITGTSGSPDTQYF.

The chain couples TRBV18 to TRBJ2-1; 8 bases align to TRBD2. The CDR3 has 19 residues. V dropped 2 bases and J dropped 5; count of bases not matched to a gene: 17. Germline CDR1 and CDR2: KGHSH and LQKENI. CDR3 DNA: TGTGCCAGCTCACCAATGGGACCCCGGAGCGGGAGTGGGCACAATGAGCAGTTCTTC. Encoded protein: CASSPMGPRSGSGHNEQFF.

The V and J genes are TRBV19 and TRBJ2-1, with TRBD2 matching over 12 bases. CDR1 and CDR2 from the germline V gene are LNHDA and SQIVND (reference sequence). The CDR3 spans 14 residues. The V gene end was trimmed by 5 bases and the J gene end by 12 bases; junction bases not matched to a gene: 8. CDR3 nucleotide sequence: TGTGCCAGTAGTCCACTAGCGGGGGGAGGTGGGCAGTTCTTC. Its translation: CASSPLAGGGGQFF.

The genes are TRBV30 and TRBJ2-1; TRBD1 matches 8 bases. Trimming took 2 bases from V and 5 from J; bases not matched to a gene: 11. The CDR3 length is 16 residues. Germline CDR1 and CDR2: GTSNPN and SVGIG (reference sequence). The CDR3 loop reads CAWSLWGRGLDNEQFF. In DNA, the CDR3 is TGTGCCTGGAGTCTCTGGGGCAGGGGGCTTGACAATGAGCAGTTCTTC.

The chain joins TRBV7-6 to TRBJ2-3, with 10 bases fitting TRBD2. Per the germline V gene, CDR1 is SGHVS and CDR2 is FNYEAQ. This CDR3 spans 15 amino acids. V lost 0 bases, J lost 6 bases, and 3 bases stayed unmatched. CDR3 sequence (DNA): TGTGCCAGCAGCTTAGCCAGCGGGAGGGGGGATACGCAGTATTTT. It encodes CASSLASGRGDTQYF.

The chain joins TRBV27 to TRBJ1-2; 12 bases align to TRBD1. CDR1 is MNHEY and CDR2 is SMNVEV in the germline V gene (reference sequence). This CDR3 region has 15 residues. J lost 2 bases, V lost 5 bases, and 3 bases had no gene match. CDR3: CASSPGTGGNYGYTF. The CDR3, as DNA: TGTGCCAGCAGTCCAGGGACAGGGGGCAACTATGGCTACACCTTC.

The chain has TRBV18 and TRBJ1-1, with a possible D match to TRBD1 (6 bases). Deletions cut 4 bases from V and 8 bases from J, with 17 bases between. The CDR3 is 14 amino acids. Germline V CDR1 and CDR2: KGHSH, LQKENI. DNA for the CDR3: TGTGCCAGCTCACGGCAAGGGGGAAGAGACGAAGCTTTCTTT. It specifies CASSRQGGRDEAFF.

The CDR3 here is CASSIGGASNQPQHF. CDR3 in DNA: TGTGCCAGTAGTATTGGGGGGGCTAGTAATCAGCCCCAGCATTTT. The chain is built from TRBV19 and TRBJ1-5; TRBD1 might be the D (6 bases). The CDR3 covers 15 residues. In germline, CDR1 is LNHDA, CDR2 SQIVND (reference sequence). V lost 3 bases, J lost 4 bases, and 13 bases lay in between.

The chain is built from TRBV24-1 and TRBJ2-5; 7 positions agree with TRBD1. The CDR3 is 12 residues long. CDR1 is KGHDR and CDR2 is SFDVKD in the germline V gene. After removal of 4 bases from V and 9 bases from J, the junction contained 4 bases not matched to a gene. This chain's CDR3 is CATSEQQGAQYF. CDR3 DNA: TGTGCCACCAGTGAACAGCAGGGGGCCCAGTACTTC.

This rearrangement joins TRBV29-1 to TRBJ1-2; D gene ambiguous. The V gene's germline CDR1 is SQVTM and CDR2 ANQGSEA. The CDR3 extends over 11 amino acids. The CDR3 DNA reads as TGCAGTGATCAGGAAAACTATGGCTACACCTTC. This sequence encodes CSDQENYGYTF.

The rearrangement uses TRBV27 and TRBJ2-3; possibly TRBD1 for D (5 bases). Per germline, CDR1 MNHEY and CDR2 SMNVEV (reference sequence). The CDR3 sequence is 16 residues long. V lost 0 bases and J 5 bases, leaving 15 bases between the germline ends. The CDR3 loop is CASSLSLVRGKDTQYF. The DNA of the CDR3 is TGTGCCAGCAGTTTATCGCTGGTAAGGGGAAAAGATACGCAGTATTTT.

The chain recombines TRBV3-1 (or the pseudogene TRBV3-2) with TRBJ2-3; 9 positions agree with TRBD2. CDR1 and CDR2 from the germline V gene are LGHDT and YNNKEL (reference sequence). The CDR3 is 14 amino acids. Trimming took 3 bases from V and 2 from J; bases not matched to a gene: 0. The CDR3 spells CASSQGLATDTQYF. The CDR3 DNA sequence: TGTGCCAGCAGCCAGGGACTAGCCACAGATACGCAGTATTTT.

The chain carries TRBV6-5 and TRBJ1-1; D remains ambiguous. V was trimmed by 6 bases and J by 7 bases, leaving 12 bases between them. The germline gives CDR1 MNHEY, CDR2 SVGAGI. This CDR3 has 12 residues. The CDR3 here is CASSPGGLEAFF. CDR3 bases: TGTGCCAGCAGCCCCGGTGGACTTGAAGCTTTCTTT.

The CDR3 loop reads CASSSLTSGRTSSYNEQFF. CDR3 bases: TGCGCCAGCAGCTCGCTCACTAGCGGGAGGACGAGCTCCTACAATGAGCAGTTCTTC. The V gene is TRBV5-1, the J gene TRBJ2-1; 12 bases line up with TRBD2. The trim removed 3 bases at V and 0 bases at J, leaving 10 bases unmatched. Germline V gene lookup returns CDR1 SGHRS and CDR2 YFSETQ. This CDR3 is built from 19 residues.